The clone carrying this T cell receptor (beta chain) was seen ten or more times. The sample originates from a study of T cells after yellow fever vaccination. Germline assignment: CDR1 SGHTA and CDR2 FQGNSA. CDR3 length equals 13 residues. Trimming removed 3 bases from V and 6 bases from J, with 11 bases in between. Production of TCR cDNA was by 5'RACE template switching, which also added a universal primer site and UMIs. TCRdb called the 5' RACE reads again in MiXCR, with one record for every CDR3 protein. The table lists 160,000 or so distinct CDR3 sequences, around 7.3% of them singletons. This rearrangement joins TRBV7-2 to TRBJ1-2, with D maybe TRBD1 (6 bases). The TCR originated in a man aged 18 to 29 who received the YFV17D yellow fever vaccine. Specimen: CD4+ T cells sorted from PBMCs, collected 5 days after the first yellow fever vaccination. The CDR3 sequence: CASSFTQGNGYTF. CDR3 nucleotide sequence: TGTGCCAGCAGCTTTACACAGGGCAATGGCTACACCTTC. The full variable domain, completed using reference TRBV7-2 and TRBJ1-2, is GAGVSQSPSNKVTEKGKDVELRCDPISGHTALYWYRQSLGQGLEFLIYFQGNSAPDKSGLPSDRFSAERTGGSVSTLTIQRTQQEDSAVYLCASSFTQGNGYTFGSGTRLTVV.